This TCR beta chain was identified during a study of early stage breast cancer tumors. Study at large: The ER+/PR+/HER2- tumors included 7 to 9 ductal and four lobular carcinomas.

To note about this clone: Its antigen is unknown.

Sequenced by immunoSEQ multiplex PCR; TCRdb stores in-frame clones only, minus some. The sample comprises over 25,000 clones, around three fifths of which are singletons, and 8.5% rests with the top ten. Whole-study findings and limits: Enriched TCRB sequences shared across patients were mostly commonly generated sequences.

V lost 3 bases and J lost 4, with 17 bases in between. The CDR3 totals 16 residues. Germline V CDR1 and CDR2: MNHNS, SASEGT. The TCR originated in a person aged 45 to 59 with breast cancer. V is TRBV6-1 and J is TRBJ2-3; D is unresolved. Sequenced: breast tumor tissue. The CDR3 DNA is TGTGCCAGCAGTGAGCTCCCTCAGACTGTTGCAGATACGCAGTATTTT. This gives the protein CASSELPQTVADTQYF.